This T cell receptor (beta chain) was sequenced during a study of blood T cell repertoires in COVID-19. As for the study in general: PBMCs, B-cell-depleted T cells, or T cells provided the cDNA or gDNA that made up the material.

In the authors' methods: Amplification from reference gene primers served as the basis for estimated nucleated cell counts. Data came from immunoSEQ multiplex PCR; TCRdb stores just in-frame clones and leaves some out. V and J calls and clone size come straight from that table; D and trimming were deduced from the DNA. The sample yields approximately 160,000 clones, over 70% seen once. The germline gives CDR1 MNHEY, CDR2 SVGAGI. The CDR3 loop spans 11 amino acids. This TCR derives from an elderly woman with active or convalescent COVID-19. Sequenced: peripheral blood. V gene TRBV6-5 combines with J gene TRBJ1-1; D gene uncertain. In DNA, the CDR3 is TGTGGGGCGGGCGAGAACACTGAAGCTTTCTTT. Protein product: CGAGENTEAFF.